Below are 30 T cell receptor beta chains sequenced from a single sample in a study of T cells in Graves' hyperthyroidism and ophthalmopathy. RNA transcripts provided the source from which TCR beta CDR3 regions were amplified. When the TCR CDR3 underwent first-round RT-PCR, the HTBI primer set was used. TCRdb redid the calling of the multiplex PCR reads with MiXCR, one entry per CDR3 protein. This sample has about 380,000 distinct CDR3 sequences, with approximately 17% found just once. The sample was blood. All receptors come from a man between 18 and 29 years old with Graves' ophthalmopathy.

This sequence joins TRBV6-2 or TRBV6-3 and TRBJ2-1; tentative D call: TRBD2 (5 bases). Germline V gene sequence: CDR1 MNHEY, CDR2 SVGEGT. There are 13 residues in the CDR3. V gave up 2 bases and J gave up 8 bases, with 10 bases separating them. The CDR3 protein is CASSYEAADEQFF. DNA of the CDR3: TGTGCCAGCAGTTACGAAGCGGCAGATGAGCAGTTCTTC.

This clonotype was counted between two and nine times. The V call is TRBV4-1, the J call TRBJ2-1; TRBD2 agrees at 7 bases. Per the germline V gene, CDR1 is MGHRA and CDR2 is YSYEKL. With 4 bases clipped from V and 13 bases from J, the junction kept 16 bases outside the gene matches. The CDR3 runs to 15 residues. As DNA, the CDR3 is TGCGCCAGCAGCCGCCGGGACTACCCTTCGTTCGGACAGTTCTTC. Protein product: CASSRRDYPSFGQFF.

The V call is TRBV12-3 or TRBV12-4, the J call TRBJ1-1; a weak D match, TRBD1 (6 bases). This CDR3 region has 13 residues. With 6 bases removed from V and 7 bases from J, the gap between germline ends came to 15 bases. CDR3 region: CASRDDRSGEAFF. CDR3 sequence (DNA): TGTGCCAGCAGAGATGACAGGTCGGGTGAAGCTTTCTTT.

This clonotype was seen many times. The chain combines TRBV2 with TRBJ2-5; the D gene is possibly TRBD1 (5 bases). V lost 4 bases and J 3 bases, leaving 6 bases between the germline ends. CDR1 and CDR2 from the germline V gene are SNHLY and FYNNEI. This CDR3 has 12 amino acids. The CDR3 DNA sequence: TGTGCCAGCAGTGTCAGGGAAGAGACCCAGTACTTC. It translates to CASSVREETQYF.

The table lists this clonotype with a count of one. The chain carries TRBV24-1 and TRBJ1-5; TRBD1 matches 7 bases. Trimming removed 2 bases from V and 9 bases from J; junction bases left unmatched: 12. This CDR3 has 16 residues. Germline V gene sequence: CDR1 KGHDR, CDR2 SFDVKD. The CDR3 nucleotides are TGTGCCACCAGTGATTCCGGGACAGACGAGAGTGGGCCCCAGCATTTT. Amino acids: CATSDSGTDESGPQHF.

V gene TRBV5-1 combines with J gene TRBJ2-2, with D possibly matching TRBD2 (5 bases). CDR1 and CDR2 (germline): SGHRS, YFSETQ. Between the trimmed V and J ends, which lost 5 bases and 2 bases, there was a span of 10 bases. The CDR3 is 14 residues long. The CDR3 DNA reads TGCGCCAGCAGGGAGGCACCAAACACCGGGGAGCTGTTTTTT. This gives the protein CASREAPNTGELFF.

The chain carries TRBV30 and TRBJ1-1; 7 bases line up with TRBD1. There are 12 residues in the CDR3. Germline lookup yields CDR1 GTSNPN and CDR2 SVGIG (reference sequence). V lost 8 bases and J lost 1; bases outside the gene matches: 4. The CDR3, as DNA: TGTGCCCACAGGGGACCGAACACTGAAGCTTTCTTT. This codes for CAHRGPNTEAFF.

V is TRBV2 and J is TRBJ2-2; the D call may be TRBD1 or TRBD2 (5 bases each). This CDR3 has 13 residues. The ends were cut back, 4 bases at V and 4 bases at J, with 7 bases in the middle. Germline V gene sequence: CDR1 SNHLY, CDR2 FYNNEI. The CDR3 nucleotides are TGTGCCAGCAGTGCAGGGAGCACCGGGGAGCTGTTTTTT. This encodes CASSAGSTGELFF.

This clonotype appeared many times. This chain joins TRBV15 and TRBJ2-7; 8 bases fit TRBD1. The CDR3 has 16 residues. Germline V gene data show CDR1 as LNHNV and CDR2 as YYDKDF (reference sequence). The V segment lost 3 bases and the J segment 6 bases; nucleotides outside the gene matches: 13. The CDR3 loop reads CATSRGRTGRTSEQYF. The CDR3 region has the DNA TGTGCCACCAGCAGGGGTCGGACAGGGAGAACCTCCGAGCAGTACTTC.

V and J are TRBV24-1 and TRBJ2-1; 7 bases are shared with TRBD2. Germline CDR1 KGHDR, CDR2 SFDVKD. This CDR3 is 14 amino acids long. After removal of 2 bases from V and 4 bases from J, the junction contained 1 base not matched to a gene. The CDR3: CATSDSGGYNEQFF. In DNA form, the CDR3 reads TGTGCCACCAGTGATTCGGGGGGTTACAATGAGCAGTTCTTC.

This clonotype was seen at least ten times. The chain is built from TRBV2 and TRBJ1-4, with 7 bases fitting TRBD1. The CDR3 length is 13 residues. Germline lookup yields CDR1 SNHLY and CDR2 FYNNEI. The V and J ends lost 5 bases and 8 bases, in that order; junction bases with no gene match: 5. CDR3: CASSRTGVEKLFF. In nucleotides, the CDR3 is TGTGCCAGCAGTCGAACAGGGGTCGAAAAACTGTTTTTT.

A few counts support this clonotype. The chain uses TRBV7-7 and TRBJ1-5, with D possibly being TRBD1 (6 bases). In germline, CDR1 is SSHAT, CDR2 FNYEAQ (reference sequence). Trimming shortened V by 5 bases and J by 0 bases, and 11 bases separated the two germline ends. The CDR3 runs to 15 residues. CDR3 sequence: CASSRTENSNQPQHF. The DNA of the CDR3 is TGTGCCAGCAGCCGGACAGAAAATAGCAATCAGCCCCAGCATTTT.

The gene calls are TRBV10-1 and TRBJ2-7, with 7 positions matching TRBD1. Germline-derived CDR1 and CDR2 are WNHNN and SYGVQD (reference sequence). This CDR3 comprises 16 residues. The ends lost 4 bases at V and 3 bases at J; junction bases unmatched: 12. CDR3 region: CASSGRRQGTIYEQYF. The DNA of the CDR3 is TGCGCCAGCAGTGGGAGACGACAGGGTACGATCTACGAGCAGTACTTC.

This chain uses TRBV20-1 with TRBJ1-2; D gene uncertain. Trimming removed 6 bases from V and 1 base from J, with 9 bases in between. The CDR3 is 12 residues long. Germline V CDR1 and CDR2: DFQATT, SNEGSKA (reference sequence). DNA of the CDR3: TGCAGTGCCCCGGGAGATAACTATGGCTACACCTTC. Translating it yields CSAPGDNYGYTF.

This clonotype was counted many times. The chain is built from TRBV20-1 and TRBJ2-1; 12 nucleotides match TRBD2. The CDR3 sequence is 16 residues long. J lost 4 bases, V lost 4 bases, and 8 bases had no gene match. Per the germline V gene, CDR1 is DFQATT and CDR2 is SNEGSKA (reference sequence). CDR3 nucleotide sequence: TGCAGTGCTATGGCTAGCGGGGGGGTCCTTTACAATGAGCAGTTCTTC. It specifies CSAMASGGVLYNEQFF.

This clonotype was detected ten times or more. For the CDR3, the DNA is TGTGCCAGCAGCCAGGACAGTTCTTATGGCTACACCTTC. Translated, it gives CASSQDSSYGYTF. The gene calls are TRBV3-1 and TRBJ1-2, with D possibly being TRBD1 (6 bases). This CDR3 spans 13 amino acids. Looked up from germline, CDR1 is LGHDT and CDR2 is YNNKEL (reference sequence). The ends were cut back, 3 bases at V and 5 bases at J, with 10 bases in the middle.

The genes are TRBV18 and TRBJ1-5; TRBD1 aligns across 9 bases. The CDR3 contains 17 residues. Germline CDR1 KGHSH, CDR2 LQKENI. J gave up 0 bases and V 2 bases, and 5 bases lay outside the gene matches. The CDR3 nucleotides read TGTGCCAGCTCACCAGAAGGACAGGGGTATAGCAATCAGCCCCAGCATTTT. This codes for CASSPEGQGYSNQPQHF.

This clonotype has at least ten counts. The J gene is TRBJ2-5, the V gene TRBV7-8; tentatively, D is TRBD2 (5 bases). The V gene lost 5 bases and the J gene lost 5 bases, with 12 bases spanning the gap. Per the germline V gene, CDR1 is SGHVS and CDR2 is FQNEAQ. The CDR3 sequence is 13 residues long. CDR3 DNA sequence: TGTGCCAGCAGCCGGAGGCCGTCGGAGACCCAGTACTTC. Its protein product is CASSRRPSETQYF.

This clonotype showed up just a few times. This chain connects TRBV7-3 to TRBJ2-7; D could derive from TRBD1 or TRBD2 (7 bases each). Germline loops: CDR1 SGHTA, CDR2 FQGTGA. V was cut by 6 bases and J by 1 base, with 16 bases left in between. The CDR3 totals 15 residues. CDR3 in amino acids: CASRSRGGWSYEQYF. CDR3 nucleotide sequence: TGTGCCAGCAGATCCAGGGGGGGTTGGTCCTACGAGCAGTACTTC.

This clonotype was seen many times. The chain employs TRBV2 and TRBJ2-1; the match to TRBD2 covers 9 bases. The CDR3 has 17 residues. V trimming: 1 base; J trimming: 5 bases; junction bases outside the gene matches: 9. CDR1 and CDR2 (germline): SNHLY, FYNNEI. This CDR3 is CASSEVYKTSGHNEQFF. CDR3 sequence (DNA): TGTGCCAGCAGTGAAGTCTATAAGACTAGCGGACACAATGAGCAGTTCTTC. The full variable domain, with the rest looked up from reference TRBV2 and TRBJ2-1, is EPEVTQTPSHQVTQMGQEVILRCVPISNHLYFYWYRQILGQKVEFLVSFYNNEISEKSEIFDDQFSVERPDGSNFTLKIRSTKLEDSAMYFCASSEVYKTSGHNEQFFGPGTRLTVL.

The chain carries TRBV2 and TRBJ1-1; possibly TRBD1 for D (6 bases). V was shortened by 8 bases and J by 7 bases, with 26 bases between the two germline ends. The V gene's germline CDR1 is SNHLY and CDR2 FYNNEI. CDR3 length: 16 amino acids. CDR3 DNA sequence: TGTGCCAGCGGAGCGGGGGGGCGGGACGGGGGGCTTGAAGCTTTCTTT. Its translation: CASGAGGRDGGLEAFF.

This clonotype was observed many times. J is TRBJ1-1 and V is TRBV3-1; TRBD1 might be the D (5 bases). CDR1 is LGHDT and CDR2 is YNNKEL in the germline V gene (reference sequence). The CDR3 loop spans 13 amino acids. Trimming cost V 0 bases and J 8 bases, with 10 bases left between them. The CDR3 sequence: CASSQDRGFEAFF. The DNA for the CDR3 is TGTGCCAGCAGCCAAGATCGGGGGTTCGAAGCTTTCTTT.

At least ten counts were recorded for this clonotype. The chain combines TRBV20-1 with TRBJ1-1; D is uncertain. The V end was cut by 3 bases, the J end by 0 bases, with 11 bases between. The CDR3 contains 14 residues. Germline loops: CDR1 DFQATT, CDR2 SNEGSKA (reference sequence). The CDR3 DNA follows: TGCAGTGCTAGTTCAGTCCTGATGAACACTGAAGCTTTCTTT. This sequence encodes CSASSVLMNTEAFF.

The chain joins TRBV5-1 to TRBJ1-2; unclear D gene. Trimming shortened V by 0 bases and J by 11 bases, and 8 bases separated the two germline ends. CDR3 size: 11 residues. CDR1 and CDR2 from the germline V gene are SGHRS and YFSETQ. CDR3 sequence: CASSLDVAYTF. In DNA form, the CDR3 reads TGCGCCAGCAGCTTGGATGTTGCGTACACCTTC.

This clonotype was recorded many times. The rearrangement links TRBV20-1 to TRBJ2-1; the D gene could be TRBD1 or TRBD2 (5 bases each). The CDR3 runs to 16 residues. V was trimmed by 3 bases and J by 0 bases, leaving 15 bases between them. Germline values: CDR1 DFQATT, CDR2 SNEGSKA (reference sequence). The chain's CDR3 is CSASPWGRSSYNEQFF. CDR3 DNA sequence: TGCAGTGCTAGCCCTTGGGGACGGAGCTCCTACAATGAGCAGTTCTTC.

The table lists this clonotype with a few counts. This chain uses TRBV19 with TRBJ1-4; 11 bases agree with TRBD1. V dropped 6 bases and J dropped 11; count of bases not matched to a gene: 11. CDR3 length equals 15 residues. Looked up from germline, CDR1 is LNHDA and CDR2 is SQIVND (reference sequence). The CDR3 loop reads CASRTPGTGGEKLFF. Here the CDR3 DNA reads TGTGCCAGTAGGACCCCCGGGACAGGGGGAGAGAAACTGTTTTTT.

Note on this clonotype: A much bigger clone sits one base away, suggesting this may be a read error. The rearrangement links TRBV5-1 to TRBJ1-2; D is unclear. The V end lost 0 bases, the J end lost 4 bases, and 10 bases lay between the germline ends. The CDR3 length is 14 residues. The germline V gene has CDR1 SGHRS and CDR2 YFSETQ. The CDR3 nucleotides are TGCGCCAGCAGCTTGGGACCAGACACCTATGGCTACACCTTC. Its protein is CASSLGPDTYGYTF.

This clonotype has ten or more counts. The chain links TRBV27 to TRBJ2-7; D remains ambiguous. The germline V gene encodes CDR1 MNHEY and CDR2 SMNVEV (reference sequence). The V and J ends lost 3 bases and 6 bases respectively, with 18 bases between them. The CDR3 is 15 amino acids. The CDR3 loop reads CASSFGLGTLPEQYF. The CDR3 DNA reads TGTGCCAGCAGTTTCGGCCTAGGAACGCTCCCCGAGCAGTACTTC.

The genes are TRBV3-1 and TRBJ2-5; D possibly corresponds to TRBD2 (6 bases). The CDR3 extends over 16 amino acids. CDR1 LGHDT and CDR2 YNNKEL come from the germline V gene (reference sequence). The V end lost 3 bases, the J end lost 8 bases, and 22 bases lay between the germline ends. The DNA for the CDR3 is TGTGCCAGCAGCCAGGTCCTTAGCGGCCGGGTGGATACCCAGTACTTC. This translates into CASSQVLSGRVDTQYF.

This clonotype was recorded at least ten times. This rearrangement joins TRBV6-2 or TRBV6-3 to TRBJ2-1; TRBD2 might be the D (6 bases). The CDR3 runs 16 residues. Trimming removed 0 bases from V and 0 bases from J, with 9 bases in between. Germline lookup yields CDR1 MNHEY and CDR2 SVGEGT. The CDR3: CASSYSGGTSYNEQFF. CDR3 in DNA: TGTGCCAGCAGTTACTCAGGAGGGACCTCCTACAATGAGCAGTTCTTC.